A single T cell receptor beta chain is shown here with its context. The V gene's germline CDR1 is SGDLS and CDR2 YYNGEE. The J segment lost 4 bases and the V segment lost 4 bases, leaving 7 bases of the junction unmatched. The CDR3 loop spans 14 amino acids. In the study's own analysis: For nucleated cells, counts were estimated from reference gene primer amplification. Libraries were prepared by immunoSEQ multiplex PCR; TCRdb keeps only in-frame clonotypes and omits some of them. The DNA was the basis for D and trimming; V, J and clone size are from that table. Here the sample spans approximately 110,000 clones, around 84% being singletons. This sample stems from a study of blood T cell repertoires in COVID-19. For the study at large: From the United States, Italy and Spain came samples of acute and convalescent COVID-19. Nucleic acid was either cDNA or gDNA, and it came from T cells, B-cell-depleted T cells, or PBMCs.

This chain joins TRBV9 and TRBJ1-2; 7 positions match TRBD1. The specimen was peripheral blood. The origin of this receptor is a human donor in a cohort sampled during active COVID-19. The CDR3 spells CASSTRTGGYGYTF. The DNA for the CDR3 is TGTGCCAGCAGCACACGGACAGGTGGCTATGGCTACACCTTC.